This TCR beta chain was recorded in a study of cytomegalovirus exposure and HLA in healthy donors. Study in general: Earlier, 150 million to 200 million T cells were analyzed, and 90 million to 140 million unique TCR beta sequences were found among them.

PCR amplification relied on 60 Vbeta primers (plus 13 Jbeta primers). Some clones are missing from TCRdb's copy, which holds only in-frame ones; the method was immunoSEQ multiplex PCR. The sample includes about 82,000 clones, around 82% of them seen just once. General study points: Previously analyzed data showed that most TCR beta V segments were productive at a frequency of about 90% or about 30%.

A few counts support this clone. What it recognizes is unknown. The sample consisted of PBMCs. This TCR was recovered from a man aged 50 or older in good health and CMV-seronegative.

CDR3 sequence reads: CASRMTRPTDTQYF. The CDR3 DNA follows: TGTGCCAGCAGGATGACTAGACCCACAGATACGCAGTATTTT. V gene TRBV6-5 combines with J gene TRBJ2-3; tentative D call: TRBD2 (6 bases). From germline, CDR1 is MNHEY and CDR2 SVGAGI. The V end lost 6 bases, the J end lost 2 bases, and 12 bases lay between the germline ends. This CDR3 is 14 amino acids long.